These 11 T cell receptor beta chains were all obtained from the same sample, sequenced in a study of blood T cell repertoires in COVID-19. Clones were sequenced by immunoSEQ multiplex PCR, and TCRdb holds only the in-frame ones, with some missing. The sample consists of roughly 150,000 clones, around 80% of them appearing once. Specimen: PBMCs or T cells enriched from blood (not recorded which). The receptor source for this set is a man between 65 and 85 years old who had been exposed to COVID-19.

The CDR3 DNA follows: TGTGCCTGGCGGGACAAAGGTCCCTACACCTTC. Protein sequence: CAWRDKGPYTF. The V and J genes are TRBV30 and TRBJ1-2, with D perhaps matching TRBD1 (6 bases). Germline-derived CDR1 and CDR2 are GTSNPN and SVGIG (reference sequence). The CDR3 runs to 11 residues. Trimming took off 5 bases at V and 10 bases at J, with 14 bases between the two ends.

V is TRBV5-1 and J is TRBJ2-1; 12 nucleotides match TRBD2. CDR1 is SGHRS, CDR2 YFSETQ, per germline. The CDR3 is made up of 15 amino acids. Trimming at V came to 7 bases and at J to 9 bases, leaving 11 bases not matched to a gene. The CDR3 is CASDLGTSGSGEQFF. The CDR3 region has the DNA TGCGCCAGCGACCTCGGGACTAGCGGGTCGGGTGAGCAGTTCTTC.

J is TRBJ2-2 and V is TRBV11-2; possible D gene TRBD1, 5 bases. Germline V gene lookup returns CDR1 SGHAT and CDR2 FQNNGV. The CDR3 extends over 15 amino acids. The V and J ends lost 4 bases and 0 bases respectively, with 9 bases between them. CDR3 nucleotides: TGTGCCAGCAGCTCCCAGGGCGCGAACACCGGGGAGCTGTTTTTT. Its protein is CASSSQGANTGELFF.

The chain combines TRBV6-2 or TRBV6-3 with TRBJ2-1, with unresolved D. CDR1 is MNHEY, CDR2 SVGEGT, per germline. The CDR3 runs to 14 residues. V was shortened by 6 bases and J by 1 base, with 10 bases between the two germline ends. The CDR3 DNA sequence: TGTGCCAGCAGCTCAACCAGATCCTACAATGAGCAGTTCTTC. Its translation is CASSSTRSYNEQFF.

The chain combines TRBV6-5 with TRBJ1-5; 9 positions agree with TRBD1. CDR1 and CDR2 from the germline V gene are MNHEY and SVGAGI. The length of the CDR3 is 12 residues. Trimming took 5 bases from V and 8 from J; bases not matched to a gene: 1. CDR3 bases: TGTGCCAGCAGTCGGACAGGGGAGCCCCAGCATTTT. Protein sequence: CASSRTGEPQHF.

The rearrangement links TRBV19 to TRBJ1-3; TRBD1 aligns across 9 bases. The CDR3 loop spans 18 amino acids. V shed 4 bases, J shed 4 bases, and the junction held 14 bases outside the gene matches. The germline CDR1 and CDR2 sequences are LNHDA and SQIVND (reference sequence). The CDR3 DNA sequence: TGTGCCAGTAGTACTGCCGGGACAGGGCTACTTATCGGAAACACCATATATTTT. This translates into CASSTAGTGLLIGNTIYF.

V and J are TRBV2 and TRBJ1-4; 8 nucleotides agree with TRBD1. The germline CDR1 and CDR2 sequences are SNHLY and FYNNEI. V lost 6 bases and J lost 7; bases outside the gene matches: 13. CDR3 length: 16 residues. The CDR3 bases are TGTGCCAGCAGGGCGACAGGGGTGGGATCGGTTGAAAAACTGTTTTTT. The encoded protein is CASRATGVGSVEKLFF. Full variable domain (missing parts from reference TRBV2 and TRBJ1-4): EPEVTQTPSHQVTQMGQEVILRCVPISNHLYFYWYRQILGQKVEFLVSFYNNEISEKSEIFDDQFSVERPDGSNFTLKIRSTKLEDSAMYFCASRATGVGSVEKLFFGSGTQLSVL.

The rearrangement links TRBV10-1 to TRBJ2-3; 12 bases agree with TRBD2. The germline V gene encodes CDR1 WNHNN and CDR2 SYGVQD (reference sequence). Unmatched junction bases numbered 3, after V lost 6 bases and J lost 5 bases. This CDR3 has 14 amino acids. CDR3 coding DNA: TGCGCCAGCAGGCCTAGCGGGAGGGGAGATACGCAGTATTTT. Its translation is CASRPSGRGDTQYF.

The chain is built from TRBV27 and TRBJ1-5; D is unclear. The V gene lost 3 bases and the J gene lost 7 bases, with 10 bases spanning the gap. Germline assignment: CDR1 MNHEY and CDR2 SMNVEV (reference sequence). The CDR3 spans 13 residues. The CDR3 DNA follows: TGTGCCAGCAGTTTGGCGGGCCTACAGCCCCAGCATTTT. Residues: CASSLAGLQPQHF.

This chain joins TRBV7-9 and TRBJ2-7; D is undetermined. V shed 5 bases and J shed 4 bases, with 6 bases lying between them. The germline CDR1 and CDR2 sequences are SEHNR and FQNEAQ (reference sequence). CDR3 length equals 11 residues. CDR3 sequence (DNA): TGTGCCAGCAGCAATCAATACGAGCAGTACTTC. Its protein product is CASSNQYEQYF.

The V gene is TRBV4-2, the J gene TRBJ2-6; 7 nucleotides match TRBD1. J gave up 0 bases and V 0 bases, and 11 bases lay outside the gene matches. The CDR3 extends over 20 amino acids. Germline V gene lookup returns CDR1 LGHNA and CDR2 YNFKEQ. For the CDR3, the DNA is TGTGCCAGCAGCCAAGAAACTGTCGGGACAGTATACTCTGGGGCCAACGTCCTGACTTTC. It translates to CASSQETVGTVYSGANVLTF.